This TCR beta chain emerged from a study of blood T cells in healthy people across ages. Study details: About one barcoded TCR beta cDNA was captured per two T cells.

V lost 11 bases, J lost 0 bases, and 9 bases stayed unmatched. CDR3 length: 14 amino acids. From germline, CDR1 is MNHEY and CDR2 SVGEGT. Together with a sample-barcoded 5' primer, a J-beta primer mix was included in a second PCR lasting about 6 to 12 cycles. TCRdb ran MiXCR on the 5' RACE reads and lists one entry per CDR3 protein. The sample holds 800,000 or so distinct CDR3 sequences, roughly 60% seen once. Extraction yielded at least 6 micrograms of total RNA per sample. The TCR sequence derives from a young man in good health. The rearrangement links TRBV6-2 or TRBV6-3 to TRBJ1-1; 7 bases are a match to TRBD1. The sequenced sample consisted of blood. The CDR3 DNA reads as TGTGCCTGCCTACAGACAGGGCTGAACACTGAAGCTTTCTTT. This gives the protein CACLQTGLNTEAFF.